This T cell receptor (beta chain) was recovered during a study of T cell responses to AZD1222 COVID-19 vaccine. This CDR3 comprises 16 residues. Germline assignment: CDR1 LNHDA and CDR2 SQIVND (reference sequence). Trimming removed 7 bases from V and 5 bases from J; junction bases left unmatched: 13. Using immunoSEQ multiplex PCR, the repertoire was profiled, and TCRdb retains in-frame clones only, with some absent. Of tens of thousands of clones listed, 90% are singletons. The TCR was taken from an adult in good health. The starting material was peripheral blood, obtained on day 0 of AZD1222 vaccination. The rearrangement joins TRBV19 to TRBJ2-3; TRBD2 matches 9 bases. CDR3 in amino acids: CASTQRAGGARDTQYF. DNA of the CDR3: TGTGCCAGTACGCAAAGGGCGGGGGGGGCCCGAGATACGCAGTATTTT.